The 7 T cell receptor beta chains below were found in one sample sequenced in a study of blood T cell repertoires in COVID-19. Method: immunoSEQ multiplex PCR; TCRdb's copy keeps in-frame clones and lacks some. The data show a few hundred thousand clones, 82% seen once. Sample: peripheral blood. These receptor sequences come from a woman between 18 and 29 years old with acute or convalescent COVID-19.

V usage is TRBV2 and J usage is TRBJ2-7, with 8 positions matching TRBD1. CDR1 and CDR2 (germline): SNHLY, FYNNEI. The CDR3 loop spans 14 amino acids. After removal of 7 bases from V and 1 base from J, the junction contained 6 bases not matched to a gene. The DNA for the CDR3 is TGTGCCAGCATGGTTAACAGGGGGTCCTACGAGCAGTACTTC. Its translation is CASMVNRGSYEQYF.

In the case of this clone: This clone may be a read error of a much larger clone one base away. Additional DNA sequences in this sample encode the identical CDR3. The rearrangement uses TRBV7-9 and TRBJ2-7; 8 bases fit TRBD2. Germline trimming cut 0 bases from V and 3 bases from J; bases unmatched to any gene: 1. Germline lookup yields CDR1 SEHNR and CDR2 FQNEAQ (reference sequence). The CDR3 spans 14 residues. CDR3 residues: CASSLAAGDYEQYF. CDR3 nucleotide sequence: TGTGCCAGCAGCTTAGCAGCGGGAGACTACGAGCAGTACTTC.

The chain has TRBV27 and TRBJ1-6; D is perhaps TRBD1 (5 bases). The germline V gene has CDR1 MNHEY and CDR2 SMNVEV (reference sequence). With 3 bases removed from V and 9 bases from J, the gap between germline ends came to 21 bases. This CDR3 region has 17 residues. CDR3 nucleotides: TGTGCCAGCAGTTTCCTACGGCCGGGGGGGAACAGTTCACCCCTCCACTTT. It yields the protein CASSFLRPGGNSSPLHF.

This chain uses TRBV29-1 with TRBJ2-4, with TRBD2 matching 15 bases. The CDR3 runs 13 residues. V dropped 8 bases and J dropped 14; count of bases not matched to a gene: 10. Germline CDR1 SQVTM, CDR2 ANQGSEA. The CDR3 DNA sequence: TGCAGCATCCGGACTAGCGGGAGGGTTATTAAGTACTTC. Translation: CSIRTSGRVIKYF.

This rearrangement joins TRBV21-1 to TRBJ1-1; the DNA was not compared with TRBD1, the D call given in the table. TRBV21-1 is listed as a pseudogene. CDR3 length: 15 amino acids. CDR3 DNA sequence: TGTGCCAGCAGGGACAGGGGAGCGATGAACACTGAAGCTTTCTTT. Residues: CASRDRGAMNTEAFF.

This chain uses TRBV18 with TRBJ1-1, with D hard to call. This CDR3 is built from 13 residues. Trimming removed 3 bases from V and 3 bases from J, with 8 bases in between. The germline gives CDR1 KGHSH, CDR2 LQKENI. CDR3 residues: CASSPSPDTEAFF. CDR3 sequence (DNA): TGTGCCAGCTCACCTTCTCCGGACACTGAAGCTTTCTTT.

This rearrangement joins TRBV7-9 to TRBJ2-7, with 9 bases aligning to TRBD1. Unmatched junction bases numbered 5, after V lost 5 bases and J lost 3 bases. The V gene's germline CDR1 is SEHNR and CDR2 FQNEAQ (reference sequence). The CDR3 has 14 residues. The CDR3 DNA follows: TGTGCCAGCAGCGACCGGGACAGGGTCTACGAGCAGTACTTC. Its translation is CASSDRDRVYEQYF.